This passage covers 18 T cell receptor beta chains from one sample sequenced in a study of blood T cell repertoires in COVID-19. Sequenced by immunoSEQ multiplex PCR; TCRdb stores in-frame clones only, minus some. The sample includes 200,000 to 300,000 clones, roughly nine tenths of them seen just once. Material: peripheral blood. These receptors were taken from a man between 18 and 35 years old with active or convalescent COVID-19.

The J gene is TRBJ2-7, the V gene TRBV4-3; 10 bases align to TRBD1. This CDR3 contains 15 residues. The trim removed 3 bases at V and 3 bases at J, leaving 5 bases unmatched. Per the germline V gene, CDR1 is LGHNA and CDR2 is YSLEER. CDR3 protein: CASSQGGQGYYEQYF. CDR3 DNA: TGCGCCAGCAGCCAGGGGGGACAGGGGTACTACGAGCAGTACTTC.

The rearrangement links TRBV6-2 or TRBV6-3 to TRBJ2-5, with 7 positions matching TRBD1. Losses at the gene ends were 2 bases for V and 3 bases for J; bases not matched to a gene: 0. Germline assignment: CDR1 MNHEY and CDR2 SVGEGT. The CDR3 is made up of 13 amino acids. CDR3 coding DNA: TGTGCCAGCAGTTACGACAGGGAAGAGACCCAGTACTTC. As protein: CASSYDREETQYF.

This clone showed up just once. V is TRBV19 and J is TRBJ1-5, with 7 bases lining up with TRBD1. The CDR3 covers 13 residues. V shed 4 bases, J shed 6 bases, and the junction held 3 bases outside the gene matches. Per germline, CDR1 LNHDA and CDR2 SQIVND (reference sequence). The CDR3 bases are TGTGCCAGTAGTACTCGACAGGGTCAGCCCCAGCATTTT. It encodes CASSTRQGQPQHF.

The chain links TRBV6-2 or TRBV6-3 to TRBJ1-2, with D possibly being TRBD1 (5 bases). This CDR3 has 15 amino acids. The ends were cut back, 2 bases at V and 6 bases at J, with 16 bases in the middle. Germline CDR1 is MNHEY and CDR2 is SVGEGT. The CDR3 DNA reads as TGTGCCAGCAGTTACGTTGGAGGGGAGGTCCATGGCTACACCTTC. This gives the protein CASSYVGGEVHGYTF.

The V call is TRBV11-2, the J call TRBJ2-7, with a tentative D call TRBD2 (6 bases). Trimming took 1 base from V and 2 from J, leaving 9 bases between them. CDR1 and CDR2 from the germline V gene are SGHAT and FQNNGV. The CDR3 totals 14 residues. This CDR3 is CASSLGGTAYEQYF. Written as DNA, the CDR3 is TGTGCCAGCAGCTTAGGCGGGACCGCCTACGAGCAGTACTTC.

The V gene is TRBV6-2 or TRBV6-3, the J gene TRBJ1-1; tentatively, D is TRBD1 (6 bases). Germline V gives CDR1 MNHEY, CDR2 SVGEGT. V was shortened by 0 bases and J by 8 bases, with 10 bases between the two germline ends. The CDR3 spans 13 residues. The CDR3 is CASSYSTGTEAFF. DNA for the CDR3: TGTGCCAGCAGTTACTCGACAGGCACAGAAGCTTTCTTT.

This chain links TRBV2 with TRBJ2-2, with TRBD2 matching 7 bases. Germline CDR1 reads SNHLY; CDR2 reads FYNNEI. CDR3 length: 14 residues. The ends lost 7 bases at V and 5 bases at J; junction bases unmatched: 7. CDR3 DNA sequence: TGTGCCAGCAACGCGGGAGTGGGGACCGGGGAGCTGTTTTTT. Amino acids: CASNAGVGTGELFF.

The chain recombines TRBV3-1 (or the pseudogene TRBV3-2) with TRBJ2-3, with TRBD1 identical over 7 bases. Germline CDR1 is LGHDT and CDR2 is YNNKEL (reference sequence). CDR3 size: 15 residues. With 1 base clipped from V and 3 bases from J, the junction kept 4 bases outside the gene matches. CDR3 loop: CASSQGNRGTDTQYF. As DNA, the CDR3 is TGTGCCAGCAGCCAAGGGAACAGGGGAACAGATACGCAGTATTTT.

This clone was seen a few times. The rearrangement uses TRBV4-2 and TRBJ2-2; TRBD2 might be the D (6 bases). Germline V lookup: CDR1 LGHNA, CDR2 YNFKEQ. Trimming cost V 0 bases and J 6 bases, with 14 bases left between them. The CDR3 is 16 residues long. The CDR3 coding sequence is TGTGCCAGCAGCCAAGAGGCGGGGACGGATCCCGGGGAGCTGTTTTTT. Translated, it gives CASSQEAGTDPGELFF.

This chain connects TRBV6-2 or TRBV6-3 to TRBJ1-2; a weak D match, TRBD1 (5 bases). V was trimmed by 4 bases and J by 8 bases, leaving 14 bases between them. The CDR3 is made up of 13 amino acids. From germline, CDR1 is MNHEY and CDR2 SVGEGT. The CDR3, as DNA: TGTGCCAGCAGTTTACAGGTCCGGGGGGGCTACACCTTC. This gives the protein CASSLQVRGGYTF.

The chain joins TRBV6-5 to TRBJ2-1; the D is unclear. This CDR3 is built from 11 residues. The ends were cut back, 10 bases at V and 4 bases at J, with 8 bases in the middle. Looked up from germline, CDR1 is MNHEY and CDR2 is SVGAGI. This CDR3 reads CATTTYNEQFF. For the CDR3, the DNA is TGTGCCACCACGACATACAATGAGCAGTTCTTC.

The chain links TRBV28 to TRBJ2-5; 7 bases fit TRBD2. Germline CDR1 is MDHEN and CDR2 is SYDVKM. This CDR3 has 15 amino acids. After removal of 6 bases from V and 1 base from J, the junction contained 8 bases not matched to a gene. CDR3 DNA sequence: TGTGCCAGCAGGGAAGGGACTACCCTCCAAGAGACCCAGTACTTC. This translates into CASREGTTLQETQYF.

The chain combines TRBV28 with TRBJ2-6, with D possibly TRBD2 on 5 matching bases. CDR3 size: 18 residues. Trimming removed 3 bases from V and 1 base from J, with 16 bases in between. Germline values: CDR1 MDHEN, CDR2 SYDVKM. The DNA for the CDR3 is TGTGCCAGCAGTTTCCGGGATACCGAAACGTCTGGGGCCAACGTCCTGACTTTC. Amino acid sequence: CASSFRDTETSGANVLTF. Supplemented by reference TRBV28 and TRBJ2-6, the full variable domain reads DVKVTQSSRYLVKRTGEKVFLECVQDMDHENMFWYRQDPGLGLRLIYFSYDVKMKEKGDIPEGYSVSREKKERFSLILESASTNQTSMYLCASSFRDTETSGANVLTFGAGSRLTVL.

The chain uses TRBV7-2 and TRBJ1-5; D uncertain. Germline CDR1 reads SGHTA; CDR2 reads FQGNSA. Between the trimmed V and J ends, which lost 3 bases and 0 bases, there was a span of 9 bases. The CDR3 runs 15 residues. The CDR3 coding sequence is TGTGCCAGCAGCTTGGCAGCGGATAGCAATCAGCCCCAGCATTTT. The encoded protein is CASSLAADSNQPQHF.

This sequence joins TRBV19 and TRBJ2-3; 9 bases align to TRBD2. The V and J ends lost 3 bases and 4 bases, in that order; junction bases with no gene match: 8. The CDR3 covers 16 residues. CDR1 and CDR2 (germline): LNHDA, SQIVND (reference sequence). The chain's CDR3 is CASSIGIAGASDTQYF. In DNA, the CDR3 is TGTGCCAGTAGTATTGGGATAGCGGGGGCCTCAGATACGCAGTATTTT.

The chain couples TRBV7-2 to TRBJ1-1; the D is unclear. The germline V gene has CDR1 SGHTA and CDR2 FQGNSA. This CDR3 comprises 15 residues. V was pared by 6 bases and J by 4 bases, with 18 bases between. CDR3 sequence reads: CASREVGSRATEAFF. The CDR3 DNA reads as TGTGCCAGCAGGGAGGTAGGCAGTAGAGCCACTGAAGCTTTCTTT.

V is TRBV7-9 and J is TRBJ1-1; D possibly corresponds to TRBD1 (5 bases). The V gene lost 6 bases and the J gene lost 4 bases, with 9 bases spanning the gap. Germline lookup yields CDR1 SEHNR and CDR2 FQNEAQ (reference sequence). The CDR3 extends over 12 amino acids. The CDR3 loop reads CASREGSTEAFF. The CDR3 DNA sequence: TGTGCCAGCAGGGAGGGGAGCACTGAAGCTTTCTTT. Full variable domain (missing parts from reference TRBV7-9 and TRBJ1-1): DTGVSQNPRHKITKRGQNVTFRCDPISEHNRLYWYRQTLGQGPEFLTYFQNEAQLEKSRLLSDRFSAERPKGSFSTLEIQRTEQGDSAMYLCASREGSTEAFFGQGTRLTVV.

V gene TRBV6-5 combines with J gene TRBJ1-6, with 8 bases aligning to TRBD1. CDR3 length equals 14 residues. With 8 bases clipped from V and 9 bases from J, the junction kept 9 bases outside the gene matches. Germline-derived CDR1 and CDR2 are MNHEY and SVGAGI. In DNA form, the CDR3 reads TGTGCCAGCCAAAACAGGGGGAAAGGTTCACCCCTCCACTTT. It yields the protein CASQNRGKGSPLHF.